A single sample is the source of the 4 T cell receptor beta chains below, sequenced in a study of blood T cell dynamics during melanoma immunotherapy. Generated by immunoSEQ multiplex PCR, the TCRdb table keeps only in-frame clones and is missing some. Of several thousand clones listed, roughly 77% are singletons. This sample's time point: pre-treatment baseline. The source was blood, collected from a patient treated with checkpoint blockade. These receptors originate from a human donor with melanoma.

The V gene is TRBV5-1, the J gene TRBJ2-5, with D perhaps assigned TRBD1 or TRBD2 (6 bases each). The J call is in doubt because the DNA end fits TRBJ2-7 better. The length of the CDR3 is 16 residues. Per the germline V gene, CDR1 is SGHRS and CDR2 is YFSETQ. The CDR3 DNA is TGCGCCAGCAGCTTGGCTGGGGGGCAGGGGTCCTACGAGCAGTACTTC. Its protein is CASSLAGGQGSYEQYF.

V gene TRBV18 combines with J gene TRBJ1-3; a weak D match, TRBD1 (6 bases). The CDR3 has 17 residues. V shed 3 bases and J shed 4 bases, with 19 bases lying between them. Germline values: CDR1 KGHSH, CDR2 LQKENI. This CDR3 is CASSPRGPGAEGNTIYF. CDR3 DNA sequence: TGTGCCAGCTCACCTAGGGGACCAGGGGCGGAAGGAAACACCATATATTTT.

The chain combines TRBV30 with TRBJ1-5, with D perhaps matching TRBD1 (5 bases). This CDR3 contains 19 residues. Deletions cut 0 bases from V and 0 bases from J, with 21 bases between. The V gene's germline CDR1 is GTSNPN and CDR2 SVGIG (reference sequence). The DNA for the CDR3 is TGTGCCTGGAGTGTGGGTATCGGGGCCAGGGCGTATAGCAATCAGCCCCAGCATTTT. Translated: CAWSVGIGARAYSNQPQHF.

The CDR3 nucleotides read TGTGCCAGCAGTCTGGGACTTCTAAACGAGCAGTACTTC. Protein product: CASSLGLLNEQYF. The chain carries TRBV28 and TRBJ2-7; tentatively, D is TRBD2 (6 bases). The V end lost 5 bases, the J end lost 5 bases, and 13 bases lay between the germline ends. The CDR3 consists of 13 residues. In germline, CDR1 is MDHEN, CDR2 SYDVKM.